Below, 8 T cell receptor beta chains from the same sample are listed, as sequenced in a study of T cell responses to AZD1222 COVID-19 vaccine (dated by TCRdb to about 2021). Receptor amplification or capture employed the immunoSEQ multiplex PCR assay. What TCRdb holds here is the immuneACCESS table cut down to in-frame rearrangements. Part of the clones is not present; checked against another copy, under half of the missing clones reflect an unresolved V gene, and the others are unexplained. In all, the sample holds some 200,000 clones, and approximately 89% of those were seen once. The ten largest clones take up around 3.7% of the sample. Interpreted using the paper, the time point label stands for: about 28 days (+/-7) after the second vaccine dose. The sample in question was peripheral blood, obtained 28 days after the second AZD1222 dose. Receptor source: an adult who received the AZD1222 COVID-19 vaccine.

This chain links TRBV5-1 with TRBJ1-4; unclear D gene. Trimming shortened V by 4 bases and J by 8 bases, and 15 bases separated the two germline ends. Per germline, CDR1 SGHRS and CDR2 YFSETQ. The CDR3 contains 14 residues. The CDR3 loop is CASSRAGGGEKLFF. In DNA form, the CDR3 reads TGCGCCAGCAGCCGGGCCGGAGGAGGCGAAAAACTGTTTTTT.

This clone came up a few times. The chain employs TRBV29-1 and TRBJ1-2, with TRBD1 as a possible D gene (5 bases). Trimming stripped 7 bases from V and 2 bases from J, with 8 bases between. Germline-derived CDR1 and CDR2 are SQVTM and ANQGSEA. This CDR3 region has 11 residues. The CDR3 here is CSGWDNYGYTF. The CDR3 DNA sequence: TGCAGCGGGTGGGACAACTATGGCTACACCTTC.

The rearrangement joins TRBV3-1 (or the pseudogene TRBV3-2) to TRBJ1-1, with D possibly matching TRBD1 (5 bases). CDR3 size: 16 residues. Germline V gene data show CDR1 as LGHDT and CDR2 as YNNKEL (reference sequence). With 3 bases removed from V and 1 base from J, the gap between germline ends came to 15 bases. The CDR3 sequence: CASSHLWGDQNTEAFF. CDR3 DNA sequence: TGTGCCAGCAGCCACCTTTGGGGGGACCAGAACACTGAAGCTTTCTTT.

This clone was observed a single time. This sequence joins TRBV7-9 and TRBJ2-3; the D is unclear. Trimming cost V 6 bases and J 0 bases, with 7 bases left between them. CDR3 length: 13 residues. In germline, CDR1 is SEHNR, CDR2 FQNEAQ (reference sequence). CDR3: CASSASSTDTQYF. In DNA form, the CDR3 reads TGTGCCAGCAGTGCATCTAGCACAGATACGCAGTATTTT.

This chain uses TRBV15 with TRBJ1-1; 7 positions agree with TRBD1. The junction had 7 bases not matched to a gene; V was cut back by 2 bases and J by 1 base. The length of the CDR3 is 16 residues. Germline-derived CDR1 and CDR2 are LNHNV and YYDKDF (reference sequence). The CDR3 sequence is CATSRLAGTANTEAFF. In DNA, the CDR3 is TGTGCCACCAGCAGACTTGCTGGGACAGCGAACACTGAAGCTTTCTTT.

The CDR3 DNA reads TGTGCCAGCAGCTTAGAAGGGCTGGGAAGCTATGGCTACACCTTC. Protein product: CASSLEGLGSYGYTF. The chain joins TRBV13 to TRBJ1-2, with D hard to call. Trimming cost V 1 base and J 4 bases, with 13 bases left between them. The CDR3 consists of 15 residues. The V gene's germline CDR1 is PRHDT and CDR2 FYEKMQ (reference sequence).

The V gene is TRBV28, the J gene TRBJ1-2; 9 bases align to TRBD1. CDR1 is MDHEN and CDR2 is SYDVKM in the germline V gene. V lost 6 bases to trimming and J lost 5 bases; unmatched junction nucleotides: 13. The CDR3 sequence is 16 residues long. CDR3 bases: TGTGCCAGCAGCGGCCGTGTAGGGACAGGGAATTATGGCTACACCTTC. Residues: CASSGRVGTGNYGYTF.

This chain joins TRBV4-3 and TRBJ1-6; no firm D call. This CDR3 comprises 15 residues. Trimming removed 4 bases from V and 12 bases from J, with 19 bases in between. CDR1 LGHNA and CDR2 YSLEER come from the germline V gene. CDR3 sequence reads: CASSRRPLQSRPLHF. The CDR3 coding sequence is TGCGCCAGCAGCCGCAGGCCCCTCCAGTCTAGACCCCTCCACTTT.